This TCR beta chain was sequenced for a study of T cell changes during pregnancy in multiple sclerosis. Germline-derived CDR1 and CDR2 are LGHNT and FRNRAP. V shed 7 bases, J shed 4 bases, and the junction held 10 bases outside the gene matches. This CDR3 is 15 amino acids long. Clones were read by immunoSEQ multiplex PCR, and TCRdb kept only the in-frame ones, dropping some. The sample includes nearly 110,000 clones, around 90% seen only once; the top ten take 0.78%. The receptor was isolated from a female donor in good health, enrolled as a control in a pregnancy study. J is TRBJ2-5 and V is TRBV12-5, with 9 bases that match TRBD1. Sequencing used peripheral blood, obtained in the third trimester of pregnancy. CDR3 bases: TGTGCTAGTGTTCTCGGGACAGGGATACTAGAGACCCAGTACTTC. It codes for CASVLGTGILETQYF.